In its sample, the clone carrying this T cell receptor (beta chain) was seen a few times. The use of a sample-barcoded 5' primer and a J-beta primer mix characterized a second PCR of about 6 to 12 cycles. TCRdb passed the 5' RACE reads through MiXCR, listing each CDR3 protein once. Of some 1.8 million distinct CDR3 sequences detected, roughly two fifths appear once; the ten largest clones hold roughly 23%. This specimen comes from a study of blood T cells in healthy people across ages. The CDR3 has 18 residues. V gave up 1 base and J gave up 4 bases, with 20 bases separating them. CDR1 is MGHRA and CDR2 is YSYEKL in the germline V gene.

The V and J genes are TRBV4-1 and TRBJ2-1; D may be TRBD1 (6 bases). This clonotype was sampled from a human donor in good health. The sample taken for sequencing was blood. CDR3 loop: CASSQADSWGHGYNEQFF. The CDR3 DNA reads TGCGCCAGCAGCCAAGCTGATTCTTGGGGACACGGGTACAATGAGCAGTTCTTC.